This entry lists 32 T cell receptor beta chains sequenced from one sample in a study of shared clonotypes between healthy human individuals. Data came from immunoSEQ multiplex PCR; TCRdb stores just in-frame clones and leaves some out. The table records 2 million to 2.5 million clones, approximately 95% of them present only once. The specimen sequenced was naive CD4+ T cells sorted from blood. Regarding subset: CD45RA+ positively selected. The receptors shown here come from a man between 18 and 35 years old in good health.

Note on this clone: This CDR3 is also generated by other DNA sequences in the sample. The rearrangement uses TRBV5-1 and TRBJ1-1, with D hard to call. Trimming removed 0 bases from V and 7 bases from J, with 4 bases in between. Germline-derived CDR1 and CDR2 are SGHRS and YFSETQ. The CDR3 has 11 amino acids. The CDR3 sequence is CASSLEGEAFF. The CDR3 nucleotides read TGCGCCAGCAGCTTGGAAGGTGAAGCTTTCTTT.

The chain couples TRBV7-2 to TRBJ1-2; 8 nucleotides line up with TRBD1. After removal of 5 bases from V and 1 base from J, the junction contained 9 bases not matched to a gene. This CDR3 has 16 residues. CDR1 and CDR2 (germline): SGHTA, FQGNSA. CDR3 region: CASSKPGTGFNYGYTF. DNA for the CDR3: TGTGCCAGCAGCAAACCCGGGACAGGATTTAACTATGGCTACACCTTC.

A few counts support this clone. This chain joins TRBV18 and TRBJ1-5, with D possibly TRBD1 on 6 matching bases. Trimming cost V 6 bases and J 1 base, with 19 bases left between them. Germline assignment: CDR1 KGHSH and CDR2 LQKENI. The CDR3 totals 17 residues. This CDR3 is CASSQRGGRGSNQPQHF. The CDR3 region has the DNA TGTGCCAGCTCTCAAAGAGGGGGGCGCGGGAGCAATCAGCCCCAGCATTTT.

CDR3 residues: CASSLTPGGSGNTIYF. DNA for the CDR3: TGTGCCAGCAGCTTAACCCCTGGGGGTTCTGGAAACACCATATATTTT. J is TRBJ1-3 and V is TRBV7-2, with D possibly being TRBD1 (5 bases). The CDR3 spans 16 residues. Looked up from germline, CDR1 is SGHTA and CDR2 is FQGNSA. V was cut by 2 bases and J by 1 base, with 12 bases left in between.

This chain joins TRBV6-1 and TRBJ1-6, with D unclear. This CDR3 is 15 amino acids long. Germline-derived CDR1 and CDR2 are MNHNS and SASEGT. The V end was cut by 11 bases, the J end by 4 bases, with 18 bases between. DNA for the CDR3: TGTGCCGTCCCGACCGTGCGATTTTATAATTCACCCCTCCACTTT. Its translation: CAVPTVRFYNSPLHF.

In regard to this clone: Within the sample, other DNA sequences also encode this same CDR3. This rearrangement joins TRBV7-9 to TRBJ2-5, with 10 bases identical to TRBD1. The CDR3 is made up of 14 amino acids. V lost 5 bases and J lost 2; bases outside the gene matches: 2. Per germline, CDR1 SEHNR and CDR2 FQNEAQ (reference sequence). The CDR3 protein is CASSRTGGQETQYF. The DNA of the CDR3 is TGTGCCAGCAGCCGGACAGGGGGGCAAGAGACCCAGTACTTC.

This chain connects TRBV7-9 to TRBJ1-1; D not resolved. V was clipped by 5 bases and J by 2 bases, with 12 bases between them. The CDR3 has 14 amino acids. Germline CDR1 SEHNR, CDR2 FQNEAQ (reference sequence). The CDR3 region is CASSARAGNTEAFF. In DNA form, the CDR3 reads TGTGCCAGCAGCGCGAGGGCAGGTAACACTGAAGCTTTCTTT.

The rearrangement joins TRBV5-1 to TRBJ1-6, with 7 bases fitting TRBD1. The CDR3 spans 15 residues. Germline assignment: CDR1 SGHRS and CDR2 YFSETQ. Trimming took 0 bases from V and 11 from J; bases not matched to a gene: 8. For the CDR3, the DNA is TGCGCCAGCAGCTTGGCCTGGGACAGCCCGACACCCCTCCACTTT. Amino acid sequence: CASSLAWDSPTPLHF.

The chain employs TRBV29-1 and TRBJ1-2; no definite D call. Germline lookup yields CDR1 SQVTM and CDR2 ANQGSEA. Trimming cost V 8 bases and J 8 bases, with 15 bases left between them. This CDR3 region has 11 residues. CDR3 nucleotide sequence: TGCAGCACCCGGGCAGGAGTCGGCTACACCTTC. It codes for CSTRAGVGYTF.

The rearrangement links TRBV6-5 to TRBJ2-5, with a possible D match to TRBD1 (5 bases). Trimming removed 4 bases from V and 4 bases from J, with 13 bases in between. CDR3 length: 14 amino acids. Germline V gene lookup returns CDR1 MNHEY and CDR2 SVGAGI. The CDR3: CASSFRTFSETQYF. In nucleotides, the CDR3 is TGTGCCAGCAGTTTCAGGACATTCTCAGAGACCCAGTACTTC.

This clone has just a few counts. The CDR3 reads CSGKGTSGSLNEQFF. The CDR3 nucleotides read TGCAGCGGAAAGGGGACTAGCGGGAGTCTCAATGAGCAGTTCTTC. The chain has TRBV29-1 and TRBJ2-1; 14 nucleotides align to TRBD2. The ends lost 7 bases at V and 6 bases at J; junction bases unmatched: 8. The CDR3 loop spans 15 amino acids. Germline CDR1 is SQVTM and CDR2 is ANQGSEA.

This chain connects TRBV10-3 to TRBJ1-5; TRBD1 is a possible D gene (5 bases). Germline lookup yields CDR1 ENHRY and CDR2 SYGVKD. This CDR3 spans 15 amino acids. The ends were cut back, 2 bases at V and 2 bases at J, with 10 bases in the middle. Written as DNA, the CDR3 is TGTGCCATCAGTGAGAGTACACAGGGCAATCAGCCCCAGCATTTT. Protein product: CAISESTQGNQPQHF.

Notes on this clone: Other DNA sequences in this sample translate to the same CDR3. V is TRBV29-1 and J is TRBJ1-1; D not resolved. Trimming removed 6 bases from V and 0 bases from J, with 8 bases in between. Germline V CDR1 and CDR2: SQVTM, ANQGSEA. This CDR3 comprises 12 residues. CDR3 protein: CSVQGMNTEAFF. In DNA, the CDR3 is TGCAGCGTGCAAGGGATGAACACTGAAGCTTTCTTT.

The chain combines TRBV5-1 with TRBJ1-5, with D maybe TRBD1 (6 bases). Per the germline V gene, CDR1 is SGHRS and CDR2 is YFSETQ. This CDR3 is built from 16 residues. The V and J ends lost 4 bases and 2 bases respectively, with 16 bases between them. CDR3 protein: CASSPLGGGGNQPQHF. CDR3 nucleotide sequence: TGCGCCAGCAGCCCACTAGGGGGGGGCGGCAATCAGCCCCAGCATTTT.

This clone was counted a few times. The chain has TRBV2 and TRBJ1-6; 10 positions match TRBD1. Germline V gene data show CDR1 as SNHLY and CDR2 as FYNNEI. With 7 bases clipped from V and 7 bases from J, the junction kept 7 bases outside the gene matches. This CDR3 spans 15 amino acids. The CDR3 protein is CASKDRQGANSPLHF. CDR3 in DNA: TGTGCCAGCAAAGACCGACAGGGGGCGAATTCACCCCTCCACTTT.

The gene calls are TRBV5-4 and TRBJ2-2; D call uncertain. Trimming left V 0 bases short and J 0 bases short, with 9 bases between. The CDR3 spans 16 residues. CDR1 SGHNT and CDR2 YYREEE come from the germline V gene (reference sequence). The CDR3 protein is CASSLGGVTNTGELFF. For the CDR3, the DNA is TGTGCCAGCAGCTTGGGTGGGGTGACGAACACCGGGGAGCTGTTTTTT.

The chain carries TRBV6-1 and TRBJ2-1; 8 nucleotides align to TRBD1. V was clipped by 6 bases and J by 4 bases; unmatched bases: 2. Germline V gene lookup returns CDR1 MNHNS and CDR2 SASEGT. The CDR3 loop spans 13 amino acids. CDR3 sequence (DNA): TGTGCCAGCAGGGACAGGGCTTACAATGAGCAGTTCTTC. The encoded protein is CASRDRAYNEQFF.

The CDR3 here is CASSQEGAGNEKLFF. The DNA of the CDR3 is TGTGCCAGCAGCCAAGAAGGGGCAGGGAATGAAAAACTGTTTTTT. V usage is TRBV4-2 and J usage is TRBJ1-4; maybe TRBD1 (5 bases). This CDR3 contains 15 residues. The germline V gene has CDR1 LGHNA and CDR2 YNFKEQ. Trimming shortened V by 0 bases and J by 5 bases, and 10 bases separated the two germline ends.

This chain joins TRBV6-6 and TRBJ2-1, with D tentatively TRBD2 (6 bases). Deletions cut 8 bases from V and 1 base from J, with 15 bases between. The CDR3 has 15 amino acids. From germline, CDR1 is MNHNY and CDR2 SVGAGI (reference sequence). The CDR3 here is CASEGSGLSYNEQFF. CDR3 sequence (DNA): TGTGCCAGCGAGGGAAGCGGGTTATCCTACAATGAGCAGTTCTTC.

Notes on this clone: The sample carries other DNA sequences with the same CDR3. The V gene is TRBV7-2, the J gene TRBJ2-5, with D unresolved. Trimming took off 1 base at V and 2 bases at J, with 8 bases between the two ends. Germline loops: CDR1 SGHTA, CDR2 FQGNSA. The CDR3 contains 14 residues. CDR3 in DNA: TGTGCCAGCAGCTTAGATCGCGGTCAAGAGACCCAGTACTTC. Translated: CASSLDRGQETQYF.

The chain joins TRBV4-1 to TRBJ2-1; weak D call: TRBD1 (5 bases). The V gene's germline CDR1 is MGHRA and CDR2 YSYEKL. CDR3 length equals 16 residues. V gave up 0 bases and J gave up 3 bases, with 12 bases separating them. The CDR3 loop reads CASSQDRNRFYNEQFF. Written as DNA, the CDR3 is TGCGCCAGCAGCCAAGATCGCAACAGGTTCTACAATGAGCAGTTCTTC.

This chain connects TRBV4-1 to TRBJ2-1; 11 bases line up with TRBD2. V lost 2 bases to trimming and J lost 10 bases; unmatched junction nucleotides: 4. Per the germline V gene, CDR1 is MGHRA and CDR2 is YSYEKL. The length of the CDR3 is 14 residues. Here the CDR3 DNA reads TGCGCCAGCAGCCAACCCGGGACTAGCGGAGAGCAGTTCTTC. Translation gives CASSQPGTSGEQFF.

V is TRBV30 and J is TRBJ1-1; 7 bases match TRBD1. Germline lookup yields CDR1 GTSNPN and CDR2 SVGIG (reference sequence). The CDR3 consists of 14 residues. V was clipped by 5 bases and J by 2 bases; unmatched bases: 8. The CDR3 loop reads CAWARQGSNTEAFF. DNA of the CDR3: TGTGCCTGGGCCCGACAGGGTAGCAACACTGAAGCTTTCTTT.

This sequence joins TRBV5-1 and TRBJ2-7; 7 bases match TRBD2. The CDR3 covers 15 residues. Germline CDR1 and CDR2: SGHRS and YFSETQ. Trimming at V came to 5 bases and at J to 6 bases, leaving 14 bases not matched to a gene. The CDR3 here is CASRGRLADSREQYF. Written as DNA, the CDR3 is TGCGCCAGCAGGGGTAGACTAGCAGATAGCCGCGAGCAGTACTTC.

This clone has a single count. The V gene is TRBV6-5, the J gene TRBJ1-2; unclear D gene. CDR1 and CDR2 (germline): MNHEY, SVGAGI. V was trimmed by 2 bases and J by 6 bases, leaving 16 bases between them. This CDR3 is 15 amino acids long. The CDR3 protein is CASSYDSVTVNGYTF. DNA for the CDR3: TGTGCCAGCAGTTACGATTCGGTGACGGTTAATGGCTACACCTTC.

About this clone itself: Compared with germline, one end of the junction differs, possibly owing to a read error. The chain joins TRBV18 to TRBJ1-1, with D perhaps TRBD1 (6 bases). This CDR3 comprises 16 residues. Per the germline V gene, CDR1 is KGHSH and CDR2 is LQKENI. The CDR3: CASAPALQGLNTEAFF. In nucleotides, the CDR3 is TGTGCCAGCGCACCCGCATTACAGGGATTGAACACTGAAGCTTTCTTT.

The genes are TRBV6-4 and TRBJ2-2; D possibly matches TRBD1 or TRBD2 (5 bases each). This CDR3 has 14 residues. V dropped 8 bases and J dropped 1 base, with 11 bases sitting between them. Germline CDR1 MRHNA, CDR2 SNTAGT. CDR3: CASRDGMNTGELFF. CDR3 sequence (DNA): TGTGCCAGCCGGGACGGGATGAACACCGGGGAGCTGTTTTTT.

V gene TRBV15 combines with J gene TRBJ1-6, with 7 bases aligning to TRBD1. Germline V gene sequence: CDR1 LNHNV, CDR2 YYDKDF (reference sequence). V shed 3 bases, J shed 3 bases, and the junction held 11 bases outside the gene matches. The CDR3 has 18 residues. The CDR3 DNA is TGTGCCACCAGCAGGGCTTCGACAGGGTTCAGCTATAATTCACCCCTCCACTTT. This codes for CATSRASTGFSYNSPLHF.

The chain uses TRBV11-3 and TRBJ2-5, with D unclear. The V end lost 8 bases, the J end lost 5 bases, and 6 bases lay between the germline ends. Germline V gives CDR1 SGHNT, CDR2 YENEEA. The CDR3 loop spans 10 amino acids. CDR3 nucleotides: TGTGCCAGCCTCCGTGAGACCCAGTACTTC. This translates into CASLRETQYF. Variable domain in full (rest from reference TRBV11-3 and TRBJ2-5): EAGVVQSPRYKIIEKKQPVAFWCNPISGHNTLYWYLQNLGQGPELLIRYENEEAVDDSQLPKDRFSAERLKGVDSTLKIQPAELGDSAVYLCASLRETQYFGPGTRLLVL.

J is TRBJ2-7 and V is TRBV7-2, with 8 bases matching TRBD2. Looked up from germline, CDR1 is SGHTA and CDR2 is FQGNSA. V shed 1 base, J shed 0 bases, and the junction held 5 bases outside the gene matches. This CDR3 is built from 16 residues. The CDR3 DNA reads TGTGCCAGCAGCTTAGGTAGCGGGGTTAGCTCCTACGAGCAGTACTTC. This encodes CASSLGSGVSSYEQYF.

The chain links TRBV5-1 to TRBJ2-7; 8 bases map to TRBD1. The V segment lost 7 bases and the J segment 1 base; nucleotides outside the gene matches: 10. Germline V lookup: CDR1 SGHRS, CDR2 YFSETQ. The length of the CDR3 is 15 residues. The CDR3 coding sequence is TGCGCCAGCTGTACCGGGGGACAGGAGTCCTACGAGCAGTACTTC. Protein sequence: CASCTGGQESYEQYF. Full variable domain (remainder filled in from reference TRBV5-1 and TRBJ2-7): KAGVTQTPRYLIKTRGQQVTLSCSPISGHRSVSWYQQTPGQGLQFLFEYFSETQRNKGNFPGRFSGRQFSNSRSEMNVSTLELGDSALYLCASCTGGQESYEQYFGPGTRLTVT.

J is TRBJ2-2 and V is TRBV5-1; 11 bases match TRBD2. Germline CDR1 SGHRS, CDR2 YFSETQ. The CDR3 extends over 17 amino acids. The V and J ends lost 0 bases and 5 bases, in that order; junction bases with no gene match: 6. CDR3 region: CASSLVGSGRATGELFF. The CDR3 DNA is TGCGCCAGCAGCTTGGTCGGTAGCGGGAGGGCTACCGGGGAGCTGTTTTTT.